This TCR beta chain comes out of a study of blood T cell repertoires in COVID-19. Study at large: Researchers got acute and convalescent COVID-19 samples from the United States, Italy and Spain.

Original analysis: Counts of nucleated cells, estimated from reference gene primer amplification, were obtained. Generated by immunoSEQ multiplex PCR, the TCRdb table keeps only in-frame clones and is missing some. V, J and clone size were drawn from that table, and D and trimming were deduced from the DNA. This sample has more than 90,000 clones, with roughly nine tenths found just once. The count of this clone is one. The junction had 12 bases not matched to a gene; V was cut back by 5 bases and J by 0 bases. The CDR3 totals 18 residues. The germline V gene has CDR1 SEHNR and CDR2 FQNEAQ (reference sequence).

This chain connects TRBV7-9 to TRBJ1-5; 8 positions agree with TRBD1. The material sequenced was peripheral blood. The receptor's source is a man in his fifties with acute or convalescent COVID-19. CDR3 nucleotides: TGTGCCAGCAGCGCGTCCTCTGACAGGGGTAATAGCAATCAGCCCCAGCATTTT. Its protein is CASSASSDRGNSNQPQHF.